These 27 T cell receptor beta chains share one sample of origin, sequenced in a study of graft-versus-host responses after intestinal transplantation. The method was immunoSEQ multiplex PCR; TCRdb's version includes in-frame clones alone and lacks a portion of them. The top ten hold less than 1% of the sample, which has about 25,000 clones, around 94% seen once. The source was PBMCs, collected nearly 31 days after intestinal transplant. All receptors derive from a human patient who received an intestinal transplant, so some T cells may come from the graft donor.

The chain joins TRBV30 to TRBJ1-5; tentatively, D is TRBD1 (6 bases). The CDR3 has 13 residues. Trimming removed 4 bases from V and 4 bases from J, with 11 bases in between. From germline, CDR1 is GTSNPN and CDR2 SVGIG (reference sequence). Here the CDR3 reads CAWTPGANQPQHF. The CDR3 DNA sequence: TGTGCCTGGACTCCAGGGGCTAATCAGCCCCAGCATTTT.

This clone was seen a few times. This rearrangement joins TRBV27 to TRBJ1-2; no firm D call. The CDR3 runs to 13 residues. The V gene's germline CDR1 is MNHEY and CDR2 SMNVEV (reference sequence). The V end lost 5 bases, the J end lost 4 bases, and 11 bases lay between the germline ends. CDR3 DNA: TGTGCCAGCAGTCCGGGATCGGTCTATGGCTACACCTTC. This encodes CASSPGSVYGYTF.

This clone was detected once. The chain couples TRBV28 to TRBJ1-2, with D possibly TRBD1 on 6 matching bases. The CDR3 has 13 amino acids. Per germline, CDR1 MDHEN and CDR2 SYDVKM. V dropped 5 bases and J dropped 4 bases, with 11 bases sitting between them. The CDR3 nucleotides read TGTGCCAGCAGTAACGGACAGAGCTATGGCTACACCTTC. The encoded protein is CASSNGQSYGYTF.

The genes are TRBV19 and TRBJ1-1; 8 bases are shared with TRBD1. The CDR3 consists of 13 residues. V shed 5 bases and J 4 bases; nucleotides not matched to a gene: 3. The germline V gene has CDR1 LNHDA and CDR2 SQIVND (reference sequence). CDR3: CASSQTGVTEAFF. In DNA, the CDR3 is TGTGCCAGTAGTCAGACAGGGGTCACTGAAGCTTTCTTT. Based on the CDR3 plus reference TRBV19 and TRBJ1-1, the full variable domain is DGGITQSPKYLFRKEGQNVTLSCEQNLNHDAMYWYRQDPGQGLRLIYYSQIVNDFQKGDIAEGYSVSREKKESFPLTVTSAQKNPTAFYLCASSQTGVTEAFFGQGTRLTVV.

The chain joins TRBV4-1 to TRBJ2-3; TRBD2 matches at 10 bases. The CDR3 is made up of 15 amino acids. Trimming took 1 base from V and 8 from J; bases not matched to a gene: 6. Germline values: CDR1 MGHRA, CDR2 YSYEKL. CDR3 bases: TGCGCCAGCAGCCAAGCACTAGCGGGGATGGGTACGCAGTATTTT. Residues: CASSQALAGMGTQYF.

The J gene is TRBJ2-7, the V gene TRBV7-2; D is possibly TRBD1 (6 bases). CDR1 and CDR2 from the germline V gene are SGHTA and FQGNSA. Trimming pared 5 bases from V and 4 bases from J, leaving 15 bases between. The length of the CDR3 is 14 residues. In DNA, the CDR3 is TGTGCCAGCAGCCCCGGGGCAGGGGCGTACGAGCAGTACTTC. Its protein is CASSPGAGAYEQYF.

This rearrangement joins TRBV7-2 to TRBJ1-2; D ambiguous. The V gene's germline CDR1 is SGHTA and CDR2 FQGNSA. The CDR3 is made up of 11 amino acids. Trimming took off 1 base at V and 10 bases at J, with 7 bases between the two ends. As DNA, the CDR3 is TGTGCCAGCAGCTTAGGGCTCTACTACACCTTC. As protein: CASSLGLYYTF.

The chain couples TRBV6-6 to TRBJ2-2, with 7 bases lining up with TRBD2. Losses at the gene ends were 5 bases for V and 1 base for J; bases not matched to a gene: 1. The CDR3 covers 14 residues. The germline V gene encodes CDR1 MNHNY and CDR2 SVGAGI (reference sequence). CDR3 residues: CASSPSGNTGELFF. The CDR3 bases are TGTGCCAGCAGTCCTAGCGGGAACACCGGGGAGCTGTTTTTT.

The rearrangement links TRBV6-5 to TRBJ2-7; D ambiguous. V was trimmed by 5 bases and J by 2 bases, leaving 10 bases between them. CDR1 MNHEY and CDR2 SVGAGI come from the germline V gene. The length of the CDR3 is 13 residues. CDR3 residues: CASSERAAYEQYF. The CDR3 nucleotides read TGTGCCAGCAGTGAACGGGCGGCCTACGAGCAGTACTTC.

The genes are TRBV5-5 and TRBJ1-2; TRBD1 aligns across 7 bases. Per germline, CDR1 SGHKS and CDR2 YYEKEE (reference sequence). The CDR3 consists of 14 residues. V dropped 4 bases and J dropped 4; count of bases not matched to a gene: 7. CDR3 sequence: CASSNRDSPYGYTF. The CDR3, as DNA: TGTGCCAGCAGCAACCGGGACAGCCCCTATGGCTACACCTTC.

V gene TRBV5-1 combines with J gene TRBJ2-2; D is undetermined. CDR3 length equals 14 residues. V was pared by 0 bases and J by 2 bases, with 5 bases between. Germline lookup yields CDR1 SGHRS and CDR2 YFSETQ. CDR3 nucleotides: TGCGCCAGCAGCTTGGAAGGAAACACCGGGGAGCTGTTTTTT. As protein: CASSLEGNTGELFF.

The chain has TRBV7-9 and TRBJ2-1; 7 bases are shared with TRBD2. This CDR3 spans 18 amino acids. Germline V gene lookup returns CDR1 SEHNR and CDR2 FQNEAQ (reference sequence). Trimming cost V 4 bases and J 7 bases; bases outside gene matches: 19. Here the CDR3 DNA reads TGTGCCAGCAGCTCCCCGAAAGGCGGGAGAGGATATTTTAATGAGCAGTTCTTC. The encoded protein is CASSSPKGGRGYFNEQFF. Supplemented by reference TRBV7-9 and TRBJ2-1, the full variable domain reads DTGVSQNPRHKITKRGQNVTFRCDPISEHNRLYWYRQTLGQGPEFLTYFQNEAQLEKSRLLSDRFSAERPKGSFSTLEIQRTEQGDSAMYLCASSSPKGGRGYFNEQFFGPGTRLTVL.

This CDR3 reads CASSQTQGIYEQYF. CDR3 DNA sequence: TGCGCCAGCAGCCAGACTCAGGGAATCTACGAGCAGTACTTC. The chain joins TRBV4-1 to TRBJ2-7; tentative D call: TRBD1 (5 bases). The CDR3 has 14 residues. The ends were cut back, 3 bases at V and 3 bases at J, with 12 bases in the middle. CDR1 and CDR2 (germline): MGHRA, YSYEKL.

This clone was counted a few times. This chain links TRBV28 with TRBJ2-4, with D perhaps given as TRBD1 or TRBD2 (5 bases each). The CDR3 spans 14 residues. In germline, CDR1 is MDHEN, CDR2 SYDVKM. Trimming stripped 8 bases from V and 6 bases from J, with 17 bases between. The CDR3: CASEVGEFGNIQYF. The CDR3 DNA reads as TGTGCCAGCGAGGTGGGGGAATTCGGAAACATTCAGTACTTC.

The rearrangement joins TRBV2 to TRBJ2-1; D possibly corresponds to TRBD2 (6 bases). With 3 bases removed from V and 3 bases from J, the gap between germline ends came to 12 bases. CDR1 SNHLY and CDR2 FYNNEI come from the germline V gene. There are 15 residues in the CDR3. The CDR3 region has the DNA TGTGCCAGCAGTGAGCGCGGGATAGGCTACAATGAGCAGTTCTTC. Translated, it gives CASSERGIGYNEQFF.

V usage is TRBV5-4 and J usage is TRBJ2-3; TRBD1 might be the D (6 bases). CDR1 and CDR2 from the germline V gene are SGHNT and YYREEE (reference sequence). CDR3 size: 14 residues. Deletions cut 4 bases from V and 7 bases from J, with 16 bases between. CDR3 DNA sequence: TGTGCCAGCAGCGCGCGGACAGACCCCAATACGCAGTATTTT. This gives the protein CASSARTDPNTQYF.

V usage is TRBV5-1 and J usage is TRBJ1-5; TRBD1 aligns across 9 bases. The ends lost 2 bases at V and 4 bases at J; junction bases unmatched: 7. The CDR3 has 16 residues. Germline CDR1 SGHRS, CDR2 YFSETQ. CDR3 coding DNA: TGCGCCAGCAGCTTAGGGACAGGGAGAAGAAATCAGCCCCAGCATTTT. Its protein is CASSLGTGRRNQPQHF.

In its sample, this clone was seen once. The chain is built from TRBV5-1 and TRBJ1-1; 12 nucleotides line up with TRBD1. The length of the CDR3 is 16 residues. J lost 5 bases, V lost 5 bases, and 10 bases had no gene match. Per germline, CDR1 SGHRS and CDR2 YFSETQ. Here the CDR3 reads CASRSGTGGARTEAFF. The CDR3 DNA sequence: TGCGCCAGCAGGTCCGGGACAGGGGGCGCAAGGACTGAAGCTTTCTTT.

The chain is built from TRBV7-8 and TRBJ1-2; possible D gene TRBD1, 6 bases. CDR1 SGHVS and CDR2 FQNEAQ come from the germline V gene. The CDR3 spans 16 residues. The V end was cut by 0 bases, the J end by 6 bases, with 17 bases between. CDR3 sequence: CASSLAPTGTPNGYTF. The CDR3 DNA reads TGTGCCAGCAGCTTAGCCCCTACCGGGACACCTAATGGCTACACCTTC.

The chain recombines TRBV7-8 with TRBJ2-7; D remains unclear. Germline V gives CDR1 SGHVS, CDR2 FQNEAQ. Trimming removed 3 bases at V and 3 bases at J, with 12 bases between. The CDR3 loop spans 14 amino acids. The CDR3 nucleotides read TGTGCCAGCAGCTTCCAGCCTCCGCACTACGAGCAGTACTTC. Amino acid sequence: CASSFQPPHYEQYF.

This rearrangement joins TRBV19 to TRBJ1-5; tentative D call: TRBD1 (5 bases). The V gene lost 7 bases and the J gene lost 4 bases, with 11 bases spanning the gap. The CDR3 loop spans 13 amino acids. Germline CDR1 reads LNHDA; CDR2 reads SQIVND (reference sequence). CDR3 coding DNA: TGTGCCAGTACTGCAGGGTGGAATCAGCCCCAGCATTTT. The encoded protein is CASTAGWNQPQHF. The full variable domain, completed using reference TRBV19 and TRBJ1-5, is DGGITQSPKYLFRKEGQNVTLSCEQNLNHDAMYWYRQDPGQGLRLIYYSQIVNDFQKGDIAEGYSVSREKKESFPLTVTSAQKNPTAFYLCASTAGWNQPQHFGDGTRLSIL.

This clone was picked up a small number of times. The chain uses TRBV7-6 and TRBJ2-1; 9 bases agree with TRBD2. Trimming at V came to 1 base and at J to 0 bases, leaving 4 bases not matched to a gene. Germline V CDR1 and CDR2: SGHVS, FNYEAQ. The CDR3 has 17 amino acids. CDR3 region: CASSLGASGASYNEQFF. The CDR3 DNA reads TGTGCCAGCAGCTTAGGGGCTAGCGGGGCCTCCTACAATGAGCAGTTCTTC.

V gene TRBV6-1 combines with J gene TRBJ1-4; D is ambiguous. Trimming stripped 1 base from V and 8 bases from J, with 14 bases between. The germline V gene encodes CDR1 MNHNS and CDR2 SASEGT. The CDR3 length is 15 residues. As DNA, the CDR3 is TGTGCCAGCAGTGAAGGCGAGGAGAAGGAGGAAAAACTGTTTTTT. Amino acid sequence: CASSEGEEKEEKLFF.

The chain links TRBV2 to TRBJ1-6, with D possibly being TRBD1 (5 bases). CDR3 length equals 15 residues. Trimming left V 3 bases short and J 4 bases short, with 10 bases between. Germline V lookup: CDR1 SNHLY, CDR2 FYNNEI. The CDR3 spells CASSERGRYNSPLHF. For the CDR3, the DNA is TGTGCCAGCAGTGAGCGGGGGAGGTATAATTCACCCCTCCACTTT. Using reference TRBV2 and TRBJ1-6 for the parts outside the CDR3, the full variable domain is EPEVTQTPSHQVTQMGQEVILRCVPISNHLYFYWYRQILGQKVEFLVSFYNNEISEKSEIFDDQFSVERPDGSNFTLKIRSTKLEDSAMYFCASSERGRYNSPLHFGNGTRLTVT.

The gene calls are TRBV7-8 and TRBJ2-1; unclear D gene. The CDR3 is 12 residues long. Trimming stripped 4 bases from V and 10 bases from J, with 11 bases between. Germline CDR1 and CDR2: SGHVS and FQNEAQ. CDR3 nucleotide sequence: TGTGCCAGCAGCTCCTCCTCCGGAGAGCAGTTCTTC. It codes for CASSSSSGEQFF. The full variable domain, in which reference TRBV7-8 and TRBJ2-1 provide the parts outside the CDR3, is GAGVSQSPRYKVAKRGQDVALRCDPISGHVSLFWYQQALGQGPEFLTYFQNEAQLDKSGLPSDRFFAERPEGSVSTLKIQRTQQEDSAVYLCASSSSSGEQFFGPGTRLTVL.

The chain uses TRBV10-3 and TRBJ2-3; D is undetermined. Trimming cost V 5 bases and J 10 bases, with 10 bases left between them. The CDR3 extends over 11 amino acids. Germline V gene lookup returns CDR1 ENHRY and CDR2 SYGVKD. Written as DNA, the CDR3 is TGTGCCATCAGTACGCCCAGAGCGCAGTATTTT. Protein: CAISTPRAQYF.

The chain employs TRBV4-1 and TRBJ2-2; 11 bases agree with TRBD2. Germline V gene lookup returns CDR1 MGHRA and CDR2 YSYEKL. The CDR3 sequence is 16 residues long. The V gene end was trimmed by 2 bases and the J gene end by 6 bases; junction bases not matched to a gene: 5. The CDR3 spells CASSQSLAGGAGELFF. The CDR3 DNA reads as TGCGCCAGCAGCCAATCTCTAGCGGGGGGAGCCGGGGAGCTGTTTTTT.